This T cell receptor (beta chain) originates from a study of T cells in Graves' hyperthyroidism and ophthalmopathy. The J segment lost 0 bases and the V segment lost 5 bases, leaving 9 bases of the junction unmatched. The CDR3 totals 17 residues. Per the germline V gene, CDR1 is MDHEN and CDR2 is SYDVKM. From RNA transcripts, TCR beta CDR3 regions were amplified. An initial round of RT-PCR targeting the TCR CDR3 relied on the HTBI primer set. In TCRdb, the multiplex PCR reads were re-called with MiXCR into one record per CDR3 protein. There are roughly 420,000 distinct CDR3 sequences in the sample; 15% to 19% occur only once, and roughly 7.4% lies in the top ten. Study-wide findings and caveats: Most expanded thyroid clonotypes above 0.001 recurred in blood.

This clonotype came up once. Antigen specificity is unknown. This may be a read error, as it is one base from a much larger clone. The chain carries TRBV28 and TRBJ2-7, with TRBD2 matching over 11 bases. The sample taken for sequencing was blood. This clonotype was obtained from a woman aged 18-35 years with Graves' hyperthyroidism. The CDR3 is CASSLPGLAEGSYEQYF. The CDR3 bases are TGTGCCAGCAGTCTTCCGGGACTAGCGGAGGGCTCCTACGAGCAGTACTTC.